A single sample gave rise to the 29 T cell receptor beta chains below, sequenced in a study of T cells in Graves' hyperthyroidism and ophthalmopathy. The investigators amplified TCR beta CDR3 regions from RNA transcripts. The HTBI set primed first-round TCR CDR3 RT-PCR. TCRdb re-analysed the multiplex PCR reads in MiXCR, keeping a single row per CDR3 protein. Among some 800,000 distinct CDR3 sequences listed, about 38% were seen once. The sequenced material came from blood. Source of these receptors: a man younger than 35 with Graves' hyperthyroidism.

Details on this clonotype: At one of its ends the junction is not consistent with the germline gene, which may arise from a read error. The J gene is TRBJ2-7, the V gene TRBV10-3, with D maybe TRBD2 (6 bases). The CDR3 has 13 amino acids. In germline, CDR1 is ENHRY, CDR2 SYGVKD. CDR3 in DNA: TGTGCCAGCAGTTTAGCGGACGGCGACGAGCAGTACTTC. Amino acids: CASSLADGDEQYF.

This clonotype was counted between two and nine times. The chain has TRBV19 and TRBJ1-4; tentative D call: TRBD1 (6 bases). This CDR3 region has 16 residues. Trimming stripped 7 bases from V and 0 bases from J, with 15 bases between. Germline loops: CDR1 LNHDA, CDR2 SQIVND (reference sequence). The CDR3 region is CASTGDRPATNEKLFF. The CDR3 DNA reads TGTGCCAGTACGGGCGACAGGCCGGCAACTAATGAAAAACTGTTTTTT.

This clonotype appeared many times. The chain links TRBV10-3 to TRBJ2-7, with D tentatively TRBD1 (6 bases). CDR3 length equals 14 residues. CDR1 ENHRY and CDR2 SYGVKD come from the germline V gene. V gave up 0 bases and J gave up 9 bases, with 15 bases separating them. The CDR3 DNA reads as TGTGCCATCAGTGAGTCGGGGACAACAAAGGGGCAGTACTTC. Translation gives CAISESGTTKGQYF.

This clonotype was counted many times. This sequence joins TRBV29-1 and TRBJ1-4, with D possibly TRBD1 on 5 matching bases. V gave up 3 bases and J gave up 4 bases, with 15 bases separating them. Germline CDR1 and CDR2: SQVTM and ANQGSEA. CDR3 size: 15 residues. The CDR3 loop is CSVDLAGQGNEKLFF. The DNA of the CDR3 is TGCAGCGTTGATTTAGCCGGGCAGGGTAATGAAAAACTGTTTTTT.

CDR3 sequence (DNA): TGTGCCAGCAGCCACATAAAAAAGGATCCTTACGAGCAGTACTTC. Encoded protein: CASSHIKKDPYEQYF. The chain links TRBV5-4 to TRBJ2-7; no clear D. CDR1 and CDR2 from the germline V gene are SGHNT and YYREEE (reference sequence). Trimming left V 4 bases short and J 4 bases short, with 18 bases between. The CDR3 runs to 15 residues.

The V and J genes are TRBV19 and TRBJ2-7; the match to TRBD1 covers 7 bases. The CDR3 has 13 amino acids. V trimming: 9 bases; J trimming: 5 bases; junction bases outside the gene matches: 10. CDR1 LNHDA and CDR2 SQIVND come from the germline V gene (reference sequence). The CDR3 coding sequence is TGTGCCAGCAGCAAAGGGGGCCTGGACGAGCAGTACTTC. Translating gives CASSKGGLDEQYF.

The rearrangement uses TRBV20-1 and TRBJ2-5; D remains unclear. The V gene lost 3 bases and the J gene lost 7 bases, with 12 bases spanning the gap. This CDR3 region has 12 residues. The germline V gene encodes CDR1 DFQATT and CDR2 SNEGSKA (reference sequence). The CDR3 coding sequence is TGCAGTGCTAGGGGTATCAGAGGGACCCAGTACTTC. Translation gives CSARGIRGTQYF.

This clonotype was seen many times. The chain recombines TRBV20-1 with TRBJ2-7; TRBD1 matches 8 bases. Germline CDR1 reads DFQATT; CDR2 reads SNEGSKA (reference sequence). The CDR3 loop spans 12 amino acids. Trimming took 4 bases from V and 4 from J; bases not matched to a gene: 3. This CDR3 reads CSAKGQGYEQYF. CDR3 sequence (DNA): TGCAGTGCTAAAGGACAGGGTTACGAGCAGTACTTC.

This clonotype was recorded once. A much larger clone is a single base away; this may be a read error. The chain employs TRBV15 and TRBJ1-2; D uncertain. This CDR3 is 13 amino acids long. CDR1 is LNHNV, CDR2 YYDKDF, per germline (reference sequence). The DNA of the CDR3 is TGTGTCACCAGCAGAGTGGTGAACTATGGCTACACCTTC. Its translation: CVTSRVVNYGYTF.

This clonotype was counted only a few times. V is TRBV5-5 and J is TRBJ2-7; TRBD2 might be the D (5 bases). CDR1 and CDR2 (germline): SGHKS, YYEKEE (reference sequence). This CDR3 comprises 16 residues. V dropped 2 bases and J dropped 2 bases, with 17 bases sitting between them. The CDR3 loop reads CASSLIGRADPYEQYF. CDR3 nucleotide sequence: TGTGCCAGCAGCTTAATCGGGCGGGCAGACCCCTACGAGCAGTACTTC.

This chain connects TRBV5-1 to TRBJ2-7, with D perhaps TRBD1 (6 bases). The J call may be in error: the DNA end matches TRBJ2-1 better. The germline V gene has CDR1 SGHRS and CDR2 YFSETQ. The CDR3 runs to 13 residues. In DNA, the CDR3 is TGCGCCAGCAGCTTCGGACAGAACAATGAGCAGTTCTTC. Its protein is CASSFGQNNEQFF.

The chain couples TRBV7-2 to TRBJ1-4; D gene uncertain. The CDR3 spans 13 residues. Germline values: CDR1 SGHTA, CDR2 FQGNSA. With 9 bases removed from V and 11 bases from J, the gap between germline ends came to 19 bases. CDR3 nucleotides: TGTGCCAGAAGCGTGGGCCTGGAGGAGAAACTGTTTTTT. The encoded protein is CARSVGLEEKLFF.

CDR3 in amino acids: CASSLDWGLEFETQYF. Here the CDR3 DNA reads TGTGCCAGCAGTTTAGACTGGGGACTAGAGTTCGAGACCCAGTACTTC. The chain has TRBV12-3 or TRBV12-4 and TRBJ2-5; 8 nucleotides line up with TRBD2. V was pared by 1 base and J by 5 bases, with 9 bases of the junction left unmatched. This CDR3 is built from 16 residues.

This clonotype was observed many times. This rearrangement joins TRBV29-1 to TRBJ2-7; D is ambiguous. The CDR3 covers 12 residues. Germline CDR1 and CDR2: SQVTM and ANQGSEA. With 1 base removed from V and 6 bases from J, the gap between germline ends came to 10 bases. CDR3 DNA: TGCAGCGTTGAAGGATATCTAGGCGAGCAGTACTTC. It is translated as CSVEGYLGEQYF.

In its sample, this clonotype was seen once. One end of the junction does not line up with germline, which may come from a read error. This chain links TRBV20-1 with TRBJ2-2, with TRBD2 identical over 10 bases. This CDR3 is 14 amino acids long. The germline gives CDR1 DFQATT, CDR2 SNEGSKA (reference sequence). CDR3 sequence: CSAPSGREPGELFF. CDR3 nucleotides: TGTAGTGCTCCTAGCGGGAGAGAGCCCGGGGAGCTGTTTTTT.

J is TRBJ2-7 and V is TRBV20-1; D might be TRBD2 (5 bases). This CDR3 is built from 14 residues. Trimming removed 0 bases at V and 0 bases at J, with 9 bases between. Germline CDR1 DFQATT, CDR2 SNEGSKA (reference sequence). Here the CDR3 DNA reads TGCAGTGCTAGAGATGCGGGCTCCTCCTACGAGCAGTACTTC. Translation gives CSARDAGSSYEQYF.

The rearrangement uses TRBV25-1 and TRBJ1-5; D call uncertain. Trimming took 5 bases from V and 10 from J, leaving 9 bases between them. CDR1 MGHDK and CDR2 SYGVNS come from the germline V gene. The CDR3 length is 11 residues. The CDR3 protein is CASSSRGPQHF. The DNA of the CDR3 is TGTGCCAGCAGTTCCCGGGGACCCCAGCATTTT.

The rearrangement links TRBV7-9 to TRBJ2-7, with D tentatively TRBD1 or TRBD2 (5 bases each). The germline gives CDR1 SEHNR, CDR2 FQNEAQ (reference sequence). The CDR3 is made up of 15 amino acids. Trimming removed 0 bases from V and 4 bases from J, with 13 bases in between. This CDR3 reads CASSLAIGREYEQYF. The CDR3 DNA sequence: TGTGCCAGCAGCTTAGCTATCGGCAGGGAGTACGAGCAGTACTTC.

This clonotype has just a few counts. The chain links TRBV9 to TRBJ2-7, with 8 bases aligning to TRBD1. V trimming: 0 bases; J trimming: 7 bases; junction bases outside the gene matches: 6. This CDR3 spans 14 amino acids. Germline V lookup: CDR1 SGDLS, CDR2 YYNGEE. The DNA for the CDR3 is TGTGCCAGCAGCGTAGGGACAGGGCTGGAAGAGCAGTACTTC. It translates to CASSVGTGLEEQYF.

This CDR3 is CAISGDRLLGTQHF. The CDR3 nucleotides are TGTGCCATCAGTGGGGACAGGCTGTTGGGGACCCAGCATTTT. This chain joins TRBV10-3 and TRBJ1-5; 8 bases match TRBD1. CDR1 is ENHRY, CDR2 SYGVKD, per germline. V trimming: 4 bases; J trimming: 11 bases; junction bases outside the gene matches: 10. This CDR3 spans 14 amino acids.

This chain joins TRBV2 and TRBJ2-7, with D perhaps matching TRBD2 (6 bases). In germline, CDR1 is SNHLY, CDR2 FYNNEI. This CDR3 spans 13 amino acids. The V end was cut by 8 bases, the J end by 4 bases, with 15 bases between. CDR3 bases: TGTGCCAGCGTGGATCGGGAGAAATACGAGCAGTACTTC. Its translation: CASVDREKYEQYF.

This clonotype was recorded many times. The gene calls are TRBV7-3 and TRBJ2-5; D is uncertain. Per the germline V gene, CDR1 is SGHTA and CDR2 is FQGTGA. The V gene lost 3 bases and the J gene lost 2 bases, with 7 bases spanning the gap. The CDR3 has 13 residues. The CDR3 DNA is TGTGCCAGCAGCTTTACAGCACAAGAGACCCAGTACTTC. Amino acid sequence: CASSFTAQETQYF.

This clonotype came up many times. The rearrangement links TRBV29-1 to TRBJ1-1; D not certain. Trimming left V 4 bases short and J 5 bases short, with 8 bases between. There are 11 residues in the CDR3. Germline V gene lookup returns CDR1 SQVTM and CDR2 ANQGSEA. CDR3 coding DNA: TGCAGCGTTGTCCGGGGTACTGAAGCTTTCTTT. Translated, it gives CSVVRGTEAFF.

V gene TRBV7-9 combines with J gene TRBJ2-1; D is perhaps TRBD2 (5 bases). CDR1 is SEHNR and CDR2 is FQNEAQ in the germline V gene (reference sequence). The CDR3 length is 12 residues. The ends were cut back, 5 bases at V and 6 bases at J, with 8 bases in the middle. The CDR3 sequence is CASSNSANEQFF. CDR3 DNA sequence: TGTGCCAGCAGCAATAGCGCCAATGAGCAGTTCTTC.

The V gene is TRBV5-5, the J gene TRBJ1-3; maybe TRBD1 (5 bases). Trimming cost V 3 bases and J 2 bases, with 12 bases left between them. Germline assignment: CDR1 SGHKS and CDR2 YYEKEE (reference sequence). The CDR3 length is 15 residues. CDR3 nucleotides: TGTGCCAGCAGCTGGGGGTATAGGGCTGGAAACACCATATATTTT. Its protein product is CASSWGYRAGNTIYF.

This clonotype appeared a few times. The chain combines TRBV2 with TRBJ1-2, with 12 bases that match TRBD1. The CDR3 is made up of 14 amino acids. The junction had 4 bases not matched to a gene; V was cut back by 5 bases and J by 6 bases. Germline CDR1 reads SNHLY; CDR2 reads FYNNEI. The CDR3 reads CASSWDRGRNGYTF. Here the CDR3 DNA reads TGTGCCAGCAGTTGGGACAGGGGGCGAAATGGCTACACCTTC.

This clonotype was observed a few times. Mismatch with germline at one junction end may stem from a read error. V is TRBV24-1 and J is TRBJ1-1; maybe TRBD1 (5 bases). CDR1 KGHDR and CDR2 SFDVKD come from the germline V gene. The CDR3 is 13 residues long. CDR3 DNA: TGTGCCAGCAGTCTGACAGAGTACACTGAAGCTTTCTTT. Translating gives CASSLTEYTEAFF.

This clonotype turned up a few times. The chain links TRBV4-3 to TRBJ1-1; no clear D gene. The V gene lost 0 bases and the J gene lost 1 base, with 12 bases spanning the gap. The CDR3 has 16 amino acids. From germline, CDR1 is LGHNA and CDR2 YSLEER. The CDR3 loop reads CASSQEAGRPNTEAFF. CDR3 bases: TGCGCCAGCAGCCAAGAGGCCGGCAGACCGAACACTGAAGCTTTCTTT.

This chain joins TRBV5-1 and TRBJ2-7, with 7 bases identical to TRBD2. With V trimmed by 0 bases and J by 3 bases, 9 bases remained unmatched. Germline V gives CDR1 SGHRS, CDR2 YFSETQ. CDR3 length: 16 amino acids. The CDR3 is CASSLARRGTNYEQYF. CDR3 DNA: TGCGCCAGCAGCTTGGCCAGGCGGGGGACCAACTACGAGCAGTACTTC.